The clone carrying this T cell receptor (beta chain) was counted ten times or more. As yet, its antigen is unknown. In TCRdb, the 5' RACE reads were re-called with MiXCR into one record per CDR3 protein. The data show roughly 70,000 distinct CDR3 sequences, with nearly 9% seen just once and roughly 1.9% held by the top ten. Indicated time point: blood at routine non-recurrence follow-up after resection. Unsorted tumor, nontumor lung tissue or cryopreserved PBMC supplied the whole RNA. Germline values: CDR1 SGHAT, CDR2 FQNNGV. V lost 0 bases to trimming and J lost 12 bases, with 18 bases between them. This CDR3 contains 15 residues. This entry is derived from a study of spatial heterogeneity in lung cancer. Whole-study findings and limits: At tumor resection, ubiquitous expanded TCRs were detected in blood more often than later.

The sequence derives from a female donor with early-stage non-small cell lung cancer. Material: PBMCs, obtained at follow-up. The genes are TRBV11-2 and TRBJ2-1; D not resolved. For the CDR3, the DNA is TGTGCCAGCAGCTTAGATCGCGTTGGGGTGGCTGCGCAGTTCTTC. This translates into CASSLDRVGVAAQFF.